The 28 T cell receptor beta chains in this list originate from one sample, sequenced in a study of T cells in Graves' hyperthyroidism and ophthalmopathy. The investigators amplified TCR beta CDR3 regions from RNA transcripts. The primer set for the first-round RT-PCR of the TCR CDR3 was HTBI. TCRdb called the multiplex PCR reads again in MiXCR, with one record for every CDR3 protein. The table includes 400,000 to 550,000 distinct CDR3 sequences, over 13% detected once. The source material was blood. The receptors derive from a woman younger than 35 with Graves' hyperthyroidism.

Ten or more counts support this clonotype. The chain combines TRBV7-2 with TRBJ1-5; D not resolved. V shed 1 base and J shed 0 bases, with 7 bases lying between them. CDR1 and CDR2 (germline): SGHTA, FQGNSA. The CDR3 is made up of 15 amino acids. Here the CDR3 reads CASSLEQNSNQPQHF. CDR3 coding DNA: TGTGCCAGCAGCTTAGAACAGAATAGCAATCAGCCCCAGCATTTT.

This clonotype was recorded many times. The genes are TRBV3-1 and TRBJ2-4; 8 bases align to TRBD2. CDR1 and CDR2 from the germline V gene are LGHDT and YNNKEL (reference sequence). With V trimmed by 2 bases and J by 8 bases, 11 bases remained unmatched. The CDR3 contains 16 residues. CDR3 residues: CASSQPLSGSSDIQYF. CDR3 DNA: TGTGCCAGCAGCCAACCTCTCAGCGGGAGTAGCGACATTCAGTACTTC. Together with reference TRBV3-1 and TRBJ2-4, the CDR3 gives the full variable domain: DTAVSQTPKYLVTQMGNDKSIKCEQNLGHDTMYWYKQDSKKFLKIMFSYNNKELIINETVPNRFSPKSPDKAHLNLHINSLELGDSAVYFCASSQPLSGSSDIQYFGAGTRLSVL.

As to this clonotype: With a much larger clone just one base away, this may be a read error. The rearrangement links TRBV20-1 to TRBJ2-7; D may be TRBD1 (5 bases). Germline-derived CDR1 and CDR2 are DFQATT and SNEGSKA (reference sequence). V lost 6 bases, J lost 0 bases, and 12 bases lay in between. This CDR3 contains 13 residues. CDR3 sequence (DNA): TGCAGTGCGAGTGACAGTAACTCCTACGAGCAGTACTTC. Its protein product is CSASDSNSYEQYF.

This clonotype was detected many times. CDR3 nucleotides: TGTGCCAGCAGTATGTATTCCAATCAGCCCCAGCATTTT. It specifies CASSMYSNQPQHF. The rearrangement joins TRBV12-3 or TRBV12-4 to TRBJ1-5; no firm D call. The CDR3 runs to 13 residues. Deletions cut 5 bases from V and 3 bases from J, with 8 bases between.

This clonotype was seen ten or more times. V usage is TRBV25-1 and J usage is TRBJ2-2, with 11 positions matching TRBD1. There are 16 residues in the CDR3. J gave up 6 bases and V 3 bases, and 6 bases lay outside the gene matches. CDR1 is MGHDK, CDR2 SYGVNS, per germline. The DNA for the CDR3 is TGTGCCAGCAGTGAGCCGGGACAGGGGGGATCCGGGGAGCTGTTTTTT. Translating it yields CASSEPGQGGSGELFF.

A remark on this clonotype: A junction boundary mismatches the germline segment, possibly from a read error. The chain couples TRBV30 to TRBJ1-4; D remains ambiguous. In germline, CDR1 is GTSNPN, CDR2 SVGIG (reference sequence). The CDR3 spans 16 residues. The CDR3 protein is CARSSSHGAPNEKLFF. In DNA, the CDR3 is TGTGCCCGGAGTAGTTCTCACGGAGCTCCTAATGAAAAACTGTTTTTT.

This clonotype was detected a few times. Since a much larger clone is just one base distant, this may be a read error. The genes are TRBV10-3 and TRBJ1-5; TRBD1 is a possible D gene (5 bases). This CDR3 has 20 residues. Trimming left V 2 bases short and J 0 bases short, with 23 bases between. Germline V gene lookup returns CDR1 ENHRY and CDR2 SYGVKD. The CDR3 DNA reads TGTGCCATCAGTGAGCATCCCGGGGCACCCACACCTTATAGCAATCAGCCCCAGCATTTT. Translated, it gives CAISEHPGAPTPYSNQPQHF.

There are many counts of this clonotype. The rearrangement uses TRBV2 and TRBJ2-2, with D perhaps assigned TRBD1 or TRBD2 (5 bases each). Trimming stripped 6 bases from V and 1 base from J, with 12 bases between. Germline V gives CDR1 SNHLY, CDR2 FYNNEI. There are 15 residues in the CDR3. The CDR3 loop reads CASSWDVENTGELFF. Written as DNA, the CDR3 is TGTGCCAGCAGCTGGGACGTTGAGAACACCGGGGAGCTGTTTTTT. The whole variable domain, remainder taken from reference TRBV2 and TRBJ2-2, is EPEVTQTPSHQVTQMGQEVILRCVPISNHLYFYWYRQILGQKVEFLVSFYNNEISEKSEIFDDQFSVERPDGSNFTLKIRSTKLEDSAMYFCASSWDVENTGELFFGEGSRLTVL.

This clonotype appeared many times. CDR3 residues: CASSFRAPSTNEKLFF. Here the CDR3 DNA reads TGTGCCAGCAGCTTTCGCGCCCCATCAACTAATGAAAAACTGTTTTTT. The chain carries TRBV3-1 and TRBJ1-4; D remains ambiguous. The V gene's germline CDR1 is LGHDT and CDR2 YNNKEL (reference sequence). CDR3 length equals 16 residues. V shed 5 bases and J shed 0 bases, with 13 bases lying between them.

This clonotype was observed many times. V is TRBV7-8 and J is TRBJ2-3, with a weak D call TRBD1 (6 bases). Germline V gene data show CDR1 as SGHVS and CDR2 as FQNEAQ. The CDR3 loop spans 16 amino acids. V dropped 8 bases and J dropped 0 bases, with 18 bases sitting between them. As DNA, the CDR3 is TGTGCCAGCTTAATTTCAGGGGTTAGTAGCACAGATACGCAGTATTTT. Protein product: CASLISGVSSTDTQYF.

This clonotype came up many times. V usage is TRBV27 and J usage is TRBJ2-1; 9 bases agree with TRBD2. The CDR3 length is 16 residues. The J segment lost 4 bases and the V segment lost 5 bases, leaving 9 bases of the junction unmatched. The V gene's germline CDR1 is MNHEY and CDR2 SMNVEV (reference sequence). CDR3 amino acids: CASSPTAGGRYNEQFF. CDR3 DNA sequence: TGTGCCAGCAGTCCTACAGCGGGAGGAAGATACAATGAGCAGTTCTTC.

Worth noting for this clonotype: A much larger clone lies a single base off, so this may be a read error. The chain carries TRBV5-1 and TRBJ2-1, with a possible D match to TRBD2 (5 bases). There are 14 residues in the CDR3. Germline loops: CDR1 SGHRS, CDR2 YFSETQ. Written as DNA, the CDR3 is TGCGCCAGCGGCTTCTCGCACGGAGAGGGTGAGCAGTTCTTC. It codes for CASGFSHGEGEQFF.

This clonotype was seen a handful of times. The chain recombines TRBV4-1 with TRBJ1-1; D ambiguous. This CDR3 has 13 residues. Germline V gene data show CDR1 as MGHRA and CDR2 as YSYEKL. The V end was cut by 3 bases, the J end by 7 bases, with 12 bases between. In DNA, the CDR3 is TGCGCCAGCAGCCAGGGCCAATTAAATGAAGCTTTCTTT. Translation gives CASSQGQLNEAFF.

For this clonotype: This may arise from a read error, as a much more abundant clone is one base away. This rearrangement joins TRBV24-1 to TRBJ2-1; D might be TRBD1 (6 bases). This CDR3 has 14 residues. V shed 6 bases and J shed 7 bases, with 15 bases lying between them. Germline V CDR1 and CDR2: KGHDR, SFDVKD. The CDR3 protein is CATSSCDRLNEQFF. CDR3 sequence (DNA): TGTGCCACCAGTTCCTGCGACAGGCTGAATGAGCAGTTCTTC.

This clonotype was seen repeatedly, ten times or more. The CDR3 DNA reads TGTGCCAGCAGCCAAGAACAGGGCCATAATGAAAAACTGTTTTTT. Its translation: CASSQEQGHNEKLFF. V usage is TRBV3-1 and J usage is TRBJ1-4; D may be TRBD1 (6 bases). V dropped 0 bases and J dropped 4 bases, with 9 bases sitting between them. Germline V CDR1 and CDR2: LGHDT, YNNKEL (reference sequence). The CDR3 has 15 residues.

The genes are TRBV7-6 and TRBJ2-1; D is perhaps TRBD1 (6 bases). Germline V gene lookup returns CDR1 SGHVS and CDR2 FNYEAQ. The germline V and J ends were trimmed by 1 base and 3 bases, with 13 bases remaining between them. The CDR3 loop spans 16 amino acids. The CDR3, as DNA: TGTGCCAGCAGCTTAGTGCCGGACAGCTACTACAATGAGCAGTTCTTC. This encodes CASSLVPDSYYNEQFF.

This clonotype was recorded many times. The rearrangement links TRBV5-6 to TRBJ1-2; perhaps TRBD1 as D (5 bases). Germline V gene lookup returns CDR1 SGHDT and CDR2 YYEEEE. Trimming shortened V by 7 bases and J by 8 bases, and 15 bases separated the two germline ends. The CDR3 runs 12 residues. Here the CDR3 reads CASGLGAEGYTF. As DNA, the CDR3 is TGTGCCAGCGGTTTAGGGGCGGAAGGCTACACCTTC.

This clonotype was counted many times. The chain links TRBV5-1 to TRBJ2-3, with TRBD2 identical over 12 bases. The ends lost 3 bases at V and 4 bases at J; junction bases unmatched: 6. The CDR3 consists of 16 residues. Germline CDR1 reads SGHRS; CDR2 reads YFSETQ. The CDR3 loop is CASSSVTSGSPDTQYF. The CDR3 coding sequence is TGCGCCAGCAGCTCTGTGACTAGCGGGAGTCCAGATACGCAGTATTTT.

In DNA form, the CDR3 reads TGCAGTGCTAGAGAATCCAGCCCCTACAATGAGCAGTTCTTC. Encoded protein: CSARESSPYNEQFF. This chain links TRBV20-1 with TRBJ2-1, with D uncertain. Trimming shortened V by 0 bases and J by 2 bases, and 8 bases separated the two germline ends. The length of the CDR3 is 14 residues. The germline gives CDR1 DFQATT, CDR2 SNEGSKA (reference sequence).

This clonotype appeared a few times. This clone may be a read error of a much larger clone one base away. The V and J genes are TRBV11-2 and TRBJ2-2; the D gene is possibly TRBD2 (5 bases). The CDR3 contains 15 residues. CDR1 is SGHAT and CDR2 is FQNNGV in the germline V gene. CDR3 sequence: CASSLGVKNTGEPFF. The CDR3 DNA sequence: TGTGCCAGCAGCTTAGGTGTCAAGAACACCGGGGAGCCGTTTTTT.

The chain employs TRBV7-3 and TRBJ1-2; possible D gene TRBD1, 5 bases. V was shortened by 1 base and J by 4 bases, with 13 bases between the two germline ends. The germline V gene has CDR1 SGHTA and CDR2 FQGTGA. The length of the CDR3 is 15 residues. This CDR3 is CASSLRGRYLYGYTF. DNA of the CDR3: TGTGCCAGCAGCTTAAGGGGCAGGTACCTCTATGGCTACACCTTC.

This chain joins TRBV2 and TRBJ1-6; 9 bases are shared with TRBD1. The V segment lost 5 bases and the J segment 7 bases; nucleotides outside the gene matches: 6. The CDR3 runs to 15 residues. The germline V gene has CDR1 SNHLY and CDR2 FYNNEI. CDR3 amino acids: CASSYPGQGNSPLHF. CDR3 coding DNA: TGTGCCAGCAGTTACCCCGGACAGGGGAATTCACCCCTCCACTTT. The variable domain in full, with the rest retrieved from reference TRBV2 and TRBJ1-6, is EPEVTQTPSHQVTQMGQEVILRCVPISNHLYFYWYRQILGQKVEFLVSFYNNEISEKSEIFDDQFSVERPDGSNFTLKIRSTKLEDSAMYFCASSYPGQGNSPLHFGNGTRLTVT.

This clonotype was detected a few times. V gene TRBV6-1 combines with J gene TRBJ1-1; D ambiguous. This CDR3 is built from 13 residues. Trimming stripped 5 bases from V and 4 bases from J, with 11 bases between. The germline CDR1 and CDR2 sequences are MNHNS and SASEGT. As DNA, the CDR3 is TGTGCCAGCAGTCGTGTTTCGGGCACTGAAGCTTTCTTT. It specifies CASSRVSGTEAFF.

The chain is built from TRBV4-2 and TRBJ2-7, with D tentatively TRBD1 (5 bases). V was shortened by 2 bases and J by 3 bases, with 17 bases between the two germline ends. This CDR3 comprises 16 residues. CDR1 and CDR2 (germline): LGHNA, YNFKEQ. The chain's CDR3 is CASSQKDRARGYEQYF. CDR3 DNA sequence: TGTGCCAGCAGCCAAAAGGATAGGGCAAGGGGCTACGAGCAGTACTTC.

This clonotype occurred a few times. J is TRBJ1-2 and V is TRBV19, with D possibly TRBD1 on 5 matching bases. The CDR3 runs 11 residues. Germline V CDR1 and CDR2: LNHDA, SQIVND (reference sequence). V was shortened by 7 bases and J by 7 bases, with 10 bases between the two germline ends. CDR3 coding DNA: TGTGCCAGTACTGGCGGGGGTGGCTACACCTTC. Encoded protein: CASTGGGGYTF.

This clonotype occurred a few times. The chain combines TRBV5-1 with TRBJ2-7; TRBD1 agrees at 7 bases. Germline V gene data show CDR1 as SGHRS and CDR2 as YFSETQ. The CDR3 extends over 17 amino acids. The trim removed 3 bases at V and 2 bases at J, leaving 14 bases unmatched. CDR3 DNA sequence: TGCGCCAGCAGCTCTCCTATGGGGACAGTTACGGCCTACGAGCAGTACGTC. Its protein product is CASSSPMGTVTAYEQYV.

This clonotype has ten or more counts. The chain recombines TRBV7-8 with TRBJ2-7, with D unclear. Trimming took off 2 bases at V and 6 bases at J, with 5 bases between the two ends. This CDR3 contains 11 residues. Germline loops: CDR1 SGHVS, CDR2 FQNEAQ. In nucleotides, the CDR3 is TGTGCCAGCAGCTTACTCCTCGAGCAGTACTTC. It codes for CASSLLLEQYF.

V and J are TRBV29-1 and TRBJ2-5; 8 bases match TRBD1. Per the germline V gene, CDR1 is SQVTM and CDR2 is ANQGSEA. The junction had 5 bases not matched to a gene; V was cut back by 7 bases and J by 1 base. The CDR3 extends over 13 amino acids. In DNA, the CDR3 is TGCAGCGCAAGGACAGGGCCCCAAGAGACCCAGTACTTC. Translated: CSARTGPQETQYF.